A selection of T cell receptor beta chains follows, all from one sample in a study of T cell responses to AZD1222 COVID-19 vaccine. Only in-frame clones appear in the TCRdb table, and some are missing; sequencing was by immunoSEQ multiplex PCR. The sample lists roughly 120,000 clones; approximately 83% were seen once. The sample consisted of peripheral blood, taken on day 0 of MenACWY control vaccination. The receptors come from an adult in good health. The CDR3 runs from the conserved cysteine through the conserved F or W. D genes are given only for firm matches. Clone size is given for some rows only: seen once, a few or many times, or a class if the clone is expanded.

size: NA
D: TRBD1
J: TRBJ1-1
V: TRBV2
CDR3: CASSDSGTGMNTEAFF
DNA: TGTGCCAGCAGTGACTCCGGGACAGGGATGAACACTGAAGCTTTCTTT

size: NA
D: TRBD1
J: TRBJ2-1
V: TRBV13
CDR3: CASSLETSGGPSYNEQFF
DNA: TGTGCCAGCAGCTTAGAAACTTCAGGGGGCCCTTCCTACAATGAGCAGTTCTTC

size: once
D: TRBD1
J: TRBJ1-1
V: TRBV5-8
CDR3: CASSFTGTGRPSAFF
DNA: TGTGCCAGCAGCTTTACCGGGACAGGGAGGCCCAGTGCTTTCTTT

size: NA
D: NA
J: TRBJ1-5
V: TRBV3-1/TRBV3-2
CDR3: CASRINLYSNQPQHF
DNA: TGTGCCAGCAGGATCAACCTTTATAGCAATCAGCCCCAGCATTTT

size: NA
D: NA
J: TRBJ2-5
V: TRBV29-1
CDR3: CSVERLEETQYF
DNA: TGCAGCGTTGAAAGGCTAGAAGAGACCCAGTACTTC

size: NA
D: TRBD1
J: TRBJ1-5
V: TRBV7-2
CDR3: CASSLGTGGRNQPQHF
DNA: TGTGCCAGCAGCTTAGGGACAGGGGGGCGCAATCAGCCCCAGCATTTT

size: NA
D: TRBD2
J: TRBJ2-2
V: TRBV9
CDR3: CASSVLAGATTGELFF
DNA: TGTGCCAGCAGCGTGCTAGCGGGGGCCACCACCGGGGAGCTGTTTTTT

size: NA
D: TRBD1
J: TRBJ2-2
V: TRBV5-1
CDR3: CASSLRQGAGTGELFF
DNA: TGCGCCAGCAGCCTACGACAGGGGGCAGGAACCGGGGAGCTGTTTTTT

size: few
D: NA
J: TRBJ1-3
V: TRBV3-1/TRBV3-2
CDR3: CASSPGAGNTIYF
DNA: TGTGCCAGCAGCCCGGGAGCTGGAAACACCATATATTTT

size: NA
D: TRBD1
J: TRBJ1-2
V: TRBV28
CDR3: CASSYSSRTGGGGYTF
DNA: TGTGCCAGCAGTTATTCCTCCCGGACAGGGGGTGGCGGCTACACCTTC

size: NA
D: NA
J: TRBJ2-7
V: TRBV6-6
CDR3: CASSFSGHEQYF
DNA: TGTGCCAGCAGTTTCTCGGGCCACGAGCAGTACTTC

size: many
D: NA
J: TRBJ1-5
V: TRBV18
CDR3: CASSPSGRNQPQHF
DNA: TGTGCCAGCTCACCATCCGGGAGGAATCAGCCCCAGCATTTT